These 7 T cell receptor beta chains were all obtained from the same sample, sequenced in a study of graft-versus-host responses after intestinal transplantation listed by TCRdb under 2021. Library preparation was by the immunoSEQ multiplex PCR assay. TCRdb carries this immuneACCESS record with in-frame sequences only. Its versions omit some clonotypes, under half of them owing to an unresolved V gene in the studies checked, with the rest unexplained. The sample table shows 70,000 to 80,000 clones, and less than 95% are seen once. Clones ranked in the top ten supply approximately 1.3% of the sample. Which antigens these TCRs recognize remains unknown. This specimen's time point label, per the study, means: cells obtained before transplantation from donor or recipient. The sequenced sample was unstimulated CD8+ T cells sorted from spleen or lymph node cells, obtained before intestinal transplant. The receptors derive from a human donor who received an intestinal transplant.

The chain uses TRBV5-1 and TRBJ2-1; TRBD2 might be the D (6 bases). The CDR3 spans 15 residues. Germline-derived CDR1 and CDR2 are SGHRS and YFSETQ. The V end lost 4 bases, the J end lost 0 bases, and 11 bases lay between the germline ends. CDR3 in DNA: TGCGCCAGCAGCCACGACGGGAGCTCCTACAATGAGCAGTTCTTC. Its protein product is CASSHDGSSYNEQFF.

The CDR3 reads CASSLAGVLGEQYF. The CDR3 DNA reads TGTGCCAGCAGCTTGGCAGGGGTCCTAGGCGAGCAGTACTTC. The V gene is TRBV13, the J gene TRBJ2-7; the D gene is possibly TRBD1 (6 bases). CDR1 is PRHDT and CDR2 is FYEKMQ in the germline V gene (reference sequence). The V gene lost 3 bases and the J gene lost 6 bases, with 15 bases spanning the gap. This CDR3 has 14 amino acids. The full variable domain, with the rest looked up from reference TRBV13 and TRBJ2-7, is AAGVIQSPRHLIKEKRETATLKCYPIPRHDTVYWYQQGPGQDPQFLISFYEKMQSDKGSIPDRFSAQQFSDYHSELNMSSLELGDSALYFCASSLAGVLGEQYFGPGTRLTVT.

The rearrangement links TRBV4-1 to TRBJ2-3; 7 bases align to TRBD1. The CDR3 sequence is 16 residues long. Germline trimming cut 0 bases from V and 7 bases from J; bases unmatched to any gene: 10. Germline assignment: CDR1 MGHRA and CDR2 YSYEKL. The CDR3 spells CASSQETGPLKYTQYF. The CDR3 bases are TGCGCCAGCAGCCAAGAGACAGGGCCCCTAAAATATACGCAGTATTTT.

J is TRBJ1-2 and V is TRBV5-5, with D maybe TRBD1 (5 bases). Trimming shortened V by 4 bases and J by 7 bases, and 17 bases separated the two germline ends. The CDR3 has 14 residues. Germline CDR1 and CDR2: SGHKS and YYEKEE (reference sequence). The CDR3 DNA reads TGTGCCAGCAGCCCCTGGGGCCACGGGGGTGGCTACACCTTC. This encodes CASSPWGHGGGYTF.

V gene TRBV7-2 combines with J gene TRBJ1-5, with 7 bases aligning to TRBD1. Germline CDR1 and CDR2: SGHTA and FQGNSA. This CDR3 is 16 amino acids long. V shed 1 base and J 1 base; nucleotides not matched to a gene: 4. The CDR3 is CASSLGPQGSNQPQHF. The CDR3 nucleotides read TGTGCCAGCAGCTTAGGCCCACAGGGGAGCAATCAGCCCCAGCATTTT.

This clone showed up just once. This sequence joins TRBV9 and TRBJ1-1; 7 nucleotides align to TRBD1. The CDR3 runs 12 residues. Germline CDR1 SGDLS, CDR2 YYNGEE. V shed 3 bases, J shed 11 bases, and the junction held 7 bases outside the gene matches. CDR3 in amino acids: CASSGPTGEAFF. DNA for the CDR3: TGTGCCAGCAGCGGACCAACAGGGGAGGCTTTCTTT.

The DNA for the CDR3 is TGTGCTAGTGGTTTGGCCCACCTAAACAGGGTCCCCCTCTCCTACGAGCAGTACTTC. Protein product: CASGLAHLNRVPLSYEQYF. V usage is TRBV12-5 and J usage is TRBJ2-7; possible D gene TRBD1, 6 bases. This CDR3 has 19 amino acids. V was clipped by 1 base and J by 0 bases, with 22 bases between them. Germline V gene lookup returns CDR1 LGHNT and CDR2 FRNRAP.